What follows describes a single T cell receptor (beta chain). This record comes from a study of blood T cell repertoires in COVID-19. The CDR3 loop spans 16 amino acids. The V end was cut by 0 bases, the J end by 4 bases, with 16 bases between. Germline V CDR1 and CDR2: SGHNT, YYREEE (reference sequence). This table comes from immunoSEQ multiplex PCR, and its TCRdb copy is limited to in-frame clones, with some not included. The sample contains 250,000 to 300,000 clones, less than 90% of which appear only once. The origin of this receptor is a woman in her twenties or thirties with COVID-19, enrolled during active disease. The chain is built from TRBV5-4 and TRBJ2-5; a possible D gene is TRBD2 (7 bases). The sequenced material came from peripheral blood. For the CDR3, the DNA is TGTGCCAGCAGCTTGGGGGGAGTCGGGGGGCCAGAGACCCAGTACTTC. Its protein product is CASSLGGVGGPETQYF. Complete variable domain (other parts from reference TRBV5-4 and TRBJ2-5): ETGVTQSPTHLIKTRGQQVTLRCSSQSGHNTVSWYQQALGQGPQFIFQYYREEENGRGNFPPRFSGLQFPNYSSELNVNALELDDSALYLCASSLGGVGGPETQYFGPGTRLLVL.